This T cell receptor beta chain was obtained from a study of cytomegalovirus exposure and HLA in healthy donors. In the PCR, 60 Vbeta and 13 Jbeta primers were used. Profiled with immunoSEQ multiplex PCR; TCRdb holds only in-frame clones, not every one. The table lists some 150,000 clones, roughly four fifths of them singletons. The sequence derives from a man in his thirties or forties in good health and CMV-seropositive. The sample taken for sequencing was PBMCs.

The CDR3 sequence is CASSERSADTGELFF. For the CDR3, the DNA is TGTGCCAGCAGTGAGCGGTCGGCAGACACCGGGGAGCTGTTTTTT. The chain links TRBV28 to TRBJ2-2; a possible D gene is TRBD2 (5 bases). The CDR3 runs to 15 residues. The V gene lost 5 bases and the J gene lost 3 bases, with 13 bases spanning the gap. Per the germline V gene, CDR1 is MDHEN and CDR2 is SYDVKM.